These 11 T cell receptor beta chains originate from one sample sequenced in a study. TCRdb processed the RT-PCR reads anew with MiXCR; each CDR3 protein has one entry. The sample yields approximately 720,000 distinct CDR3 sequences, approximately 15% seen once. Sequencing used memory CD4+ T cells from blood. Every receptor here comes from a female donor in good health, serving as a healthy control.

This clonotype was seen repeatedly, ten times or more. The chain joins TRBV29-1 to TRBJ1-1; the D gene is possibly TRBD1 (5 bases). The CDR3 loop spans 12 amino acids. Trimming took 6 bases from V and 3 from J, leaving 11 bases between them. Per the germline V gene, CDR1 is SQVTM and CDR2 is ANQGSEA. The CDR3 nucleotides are TGCAGCGTCGATACAGGTTACACTGAAGCTTTCTTT. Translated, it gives CSVDTGYTEAFF.

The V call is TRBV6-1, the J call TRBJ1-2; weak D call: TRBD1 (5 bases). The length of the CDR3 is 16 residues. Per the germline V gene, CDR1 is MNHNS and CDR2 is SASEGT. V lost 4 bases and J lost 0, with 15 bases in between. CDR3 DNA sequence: TGTGCCAGCAGTGGAGACGTGACAGCCTCTAACTATGGCTACACCTTC. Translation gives CASSGDVTASNYGYTF.

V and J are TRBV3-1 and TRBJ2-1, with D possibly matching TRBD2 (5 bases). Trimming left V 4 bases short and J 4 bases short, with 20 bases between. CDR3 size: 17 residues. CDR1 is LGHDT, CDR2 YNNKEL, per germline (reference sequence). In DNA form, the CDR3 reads TGTGCCAGCAGCCCCCTTGCGGGCAGACCCCCATACAATGAGCAGTTCTTC. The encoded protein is CASSPLAGRPPYNEQFF.

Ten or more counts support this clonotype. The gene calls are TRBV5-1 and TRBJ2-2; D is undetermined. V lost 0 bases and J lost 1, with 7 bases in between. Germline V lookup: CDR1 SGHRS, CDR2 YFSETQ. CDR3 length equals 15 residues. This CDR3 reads CASSLGLLNTGELFF. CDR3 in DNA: TGCGCCAGCAGCTTGGGGCTCCTGAACACCGGGGAGCTGTTTTTT.

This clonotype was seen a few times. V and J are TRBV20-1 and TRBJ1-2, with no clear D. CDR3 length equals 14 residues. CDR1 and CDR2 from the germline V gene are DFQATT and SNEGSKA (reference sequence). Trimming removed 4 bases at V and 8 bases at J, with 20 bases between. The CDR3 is CSAKTSATDHGYTF. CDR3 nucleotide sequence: TGCAGTGCTAAAACATCGGCTACAGACCACGGCTACACCTTC.

This CDR3 reads CASSLGQGLGAQPQHF. DNA for the CDR3: TGTGCCAGCAGCTTAGGGCAGGGGTTGGGGGCTCAGCCCCAGCATTTT. The rearrangement uses TRBV7-2 and TRBJ1-5, with a possible D match to TRBD1 (6 bases). Per the germline V gene, CDR1 is SGHTA and CDR2 is FQGNSA. This CDR3 comprises 16 residues. V lost 1 base to trimming and J lost 6 bases, with 16 bases between them.

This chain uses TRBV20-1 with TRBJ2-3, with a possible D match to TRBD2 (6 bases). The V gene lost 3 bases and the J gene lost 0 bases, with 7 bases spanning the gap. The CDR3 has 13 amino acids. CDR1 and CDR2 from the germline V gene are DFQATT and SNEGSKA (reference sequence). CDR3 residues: CSASGGSTDTQYF. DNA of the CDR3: TGCAGTGCTAGCGGGGGAAGCACAGATACGCAGTATTTT.

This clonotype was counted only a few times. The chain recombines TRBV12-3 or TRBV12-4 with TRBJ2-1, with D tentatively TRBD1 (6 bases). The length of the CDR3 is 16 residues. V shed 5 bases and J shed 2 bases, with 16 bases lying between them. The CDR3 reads CASSPRTGYPYNEQFF. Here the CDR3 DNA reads TGTGCCAGCAGTCCCCGAACAGGGTATCCCTACAATGAGCAGTTCTTC.

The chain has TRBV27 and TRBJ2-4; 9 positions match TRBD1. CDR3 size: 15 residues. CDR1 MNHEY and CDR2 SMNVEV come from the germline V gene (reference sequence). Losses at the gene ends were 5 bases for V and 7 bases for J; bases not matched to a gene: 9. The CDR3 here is CASSLRTGAGNIQYF. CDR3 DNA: TGTGCCAGCAGTCTTCGGACAGGGGCAGGGAACATTCAGTACTTC.

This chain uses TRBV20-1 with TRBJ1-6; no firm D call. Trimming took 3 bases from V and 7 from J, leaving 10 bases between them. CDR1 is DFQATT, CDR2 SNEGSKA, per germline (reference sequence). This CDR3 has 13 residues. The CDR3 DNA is TGCAGTGCTAGGAGCCAGTCGAATTCACCCCTCCACTTT. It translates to CSARSQSNSPLHF.

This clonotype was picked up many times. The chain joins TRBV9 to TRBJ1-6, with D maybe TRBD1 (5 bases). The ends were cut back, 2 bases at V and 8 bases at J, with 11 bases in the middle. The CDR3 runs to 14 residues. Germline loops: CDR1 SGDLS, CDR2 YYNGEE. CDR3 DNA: TGTGCCAGCAGCGTCGACAGCCAGTATTCACCCCTCCACTTT. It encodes CASSVDSQYSPLHF.